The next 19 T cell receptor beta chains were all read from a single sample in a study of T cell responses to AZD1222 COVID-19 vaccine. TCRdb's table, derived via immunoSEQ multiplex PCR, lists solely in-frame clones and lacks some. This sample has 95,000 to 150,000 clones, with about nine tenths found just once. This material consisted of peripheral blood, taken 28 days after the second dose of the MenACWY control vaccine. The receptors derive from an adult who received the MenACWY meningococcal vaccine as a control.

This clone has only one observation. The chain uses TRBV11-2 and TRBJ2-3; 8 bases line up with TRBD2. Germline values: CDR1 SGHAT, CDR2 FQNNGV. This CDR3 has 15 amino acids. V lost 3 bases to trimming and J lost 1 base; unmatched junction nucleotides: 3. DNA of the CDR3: TGTGCCAGCAGCTTCGGGGGGGGCCGCACAGATACGCAGTATTTT. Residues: CASSFGGGRTDTQYF.

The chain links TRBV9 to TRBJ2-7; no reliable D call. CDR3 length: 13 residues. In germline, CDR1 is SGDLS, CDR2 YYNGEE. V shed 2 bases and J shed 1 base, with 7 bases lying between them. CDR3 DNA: TGTGCCAGCAGCGTTGCGGCATCCTACGAGCAGTACTTC. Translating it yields CASSVAASYEQYF.

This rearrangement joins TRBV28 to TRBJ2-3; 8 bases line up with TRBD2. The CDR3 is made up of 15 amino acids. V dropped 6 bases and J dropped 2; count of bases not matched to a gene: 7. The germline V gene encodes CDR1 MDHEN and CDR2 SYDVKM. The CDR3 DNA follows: TGTGCCAGCAGCCAAAGTAGCGGGGTCACAGATACGCAGTATTTT. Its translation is CASSQSSGVTDTQYF. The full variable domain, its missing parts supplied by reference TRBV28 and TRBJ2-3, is DVKVTQSSRYLVKRTGEKVFLECVQDMDHENMFWYRQDPGLGLRLIYFSYDVKMKEKGDIPEGYSVSREKKERFSLILESASTNQTSMYLCASSQSSGVTDTQYFGPGTRLTVL.

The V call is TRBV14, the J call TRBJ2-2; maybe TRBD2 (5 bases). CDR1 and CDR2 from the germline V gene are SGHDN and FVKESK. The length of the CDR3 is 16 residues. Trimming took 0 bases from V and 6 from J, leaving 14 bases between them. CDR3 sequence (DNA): TGTGCCAGCAGCCAAGATCGCGGGCTAGCTTCCGGGGAGCTGTTTTTT. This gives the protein CASSQDRGLASGELFF.

CDR3 sequence reads: CASSQDWNMNTEAFF. DNA of the CDR3: TGCGCCAGCAGCCAAGATTGGAACATGAACACTGAAGCTTTCTTT. The chain recombines TRBV4-1 with TRBJ1-1; unclear D gene. Germline-derived CDR1 and CDR2 are MGHRA and YSYEKL. This CDR3 is 15 amino acids long. V was cut by 0 bases and J by 0 bases, with 8 bases left in between.

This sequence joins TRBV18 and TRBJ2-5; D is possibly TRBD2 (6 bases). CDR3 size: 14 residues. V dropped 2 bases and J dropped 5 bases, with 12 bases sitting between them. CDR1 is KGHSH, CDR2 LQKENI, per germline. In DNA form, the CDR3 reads TGTGCCAGCTCACCAGGGACGGGGGTTGAGACCCAGTACTTC. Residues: CASSPGTGVETQYF.

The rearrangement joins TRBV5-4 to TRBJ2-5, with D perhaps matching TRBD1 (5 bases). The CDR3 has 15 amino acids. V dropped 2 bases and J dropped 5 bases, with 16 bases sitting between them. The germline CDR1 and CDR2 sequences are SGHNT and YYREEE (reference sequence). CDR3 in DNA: TGTGCCAGCAGCTTAAACAAGGGGTTAGAGGAGACCCAGTACTTC. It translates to CASSLNKGLEETQYF.

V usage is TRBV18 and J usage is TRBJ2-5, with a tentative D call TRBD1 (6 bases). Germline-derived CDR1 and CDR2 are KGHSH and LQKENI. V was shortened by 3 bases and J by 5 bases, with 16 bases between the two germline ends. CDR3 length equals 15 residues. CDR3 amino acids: CASSPLTGQRETQYF. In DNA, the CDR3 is TGTGCCAGCTCACCTCTGACAGGTCAAAGGGAGACCCAGTACTTC.

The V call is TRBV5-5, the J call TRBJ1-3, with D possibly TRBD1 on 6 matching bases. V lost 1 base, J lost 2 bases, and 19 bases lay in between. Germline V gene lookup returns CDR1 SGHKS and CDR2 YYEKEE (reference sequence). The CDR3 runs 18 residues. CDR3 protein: CASSLIVTGRGTGNTIYF. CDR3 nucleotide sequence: TGTGCCAGCAGCTTGATAGTAACGGGCAGGGGAACTGGAAACACCATATATTTT.

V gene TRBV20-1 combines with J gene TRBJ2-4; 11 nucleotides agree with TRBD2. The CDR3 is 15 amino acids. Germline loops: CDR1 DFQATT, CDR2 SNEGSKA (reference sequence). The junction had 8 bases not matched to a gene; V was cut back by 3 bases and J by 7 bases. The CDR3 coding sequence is TGCAGTGCTAGTCCCCATAGCGGGGGGGCCAACATTCAGTACTTC. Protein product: CSASPHSGGANIQYF.

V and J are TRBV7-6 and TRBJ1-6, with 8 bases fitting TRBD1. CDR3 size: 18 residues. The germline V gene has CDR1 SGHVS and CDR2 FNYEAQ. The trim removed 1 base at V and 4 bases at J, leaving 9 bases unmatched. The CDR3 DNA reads TGTGCCAGCAGCTTAGGGGCCGGGACAGGAGTATATAATTCACCCCTCCACTTT. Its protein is CASSLGAGTGVYNSPLHF.

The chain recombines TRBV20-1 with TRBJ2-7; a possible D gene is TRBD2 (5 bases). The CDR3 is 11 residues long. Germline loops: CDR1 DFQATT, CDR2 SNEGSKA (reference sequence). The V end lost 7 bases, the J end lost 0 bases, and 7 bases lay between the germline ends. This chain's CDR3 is CSVRDSYEQYF. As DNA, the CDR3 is TGCAGTGTTCGGGACTCCTACGAGCAGTACTTC.

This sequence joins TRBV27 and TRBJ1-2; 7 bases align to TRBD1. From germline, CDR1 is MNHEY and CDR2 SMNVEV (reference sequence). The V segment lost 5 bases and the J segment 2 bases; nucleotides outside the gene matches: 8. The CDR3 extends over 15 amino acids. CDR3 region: CASSLKVGQNYGYTF. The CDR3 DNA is TGTGCCAGCAGTCTTAAGGTGGGACAGAACTATGGCTACACCTTC.

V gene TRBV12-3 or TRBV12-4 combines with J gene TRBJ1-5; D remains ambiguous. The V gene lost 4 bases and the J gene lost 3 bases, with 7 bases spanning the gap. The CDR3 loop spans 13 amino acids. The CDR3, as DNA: TGTGCCAGCAGTTACAGACCCAATCAGCCCCAGCATTTT. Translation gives CASSYRPNQPQHF.

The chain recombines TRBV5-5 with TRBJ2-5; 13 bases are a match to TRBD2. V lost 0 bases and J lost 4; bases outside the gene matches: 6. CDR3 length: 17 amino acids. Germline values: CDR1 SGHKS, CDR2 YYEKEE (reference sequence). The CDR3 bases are TGTGCCAGCAGCTTGGAACTAGCGGGGGGGCATAGAGAGACCCAGTACTTC. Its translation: CASSLELAGGHRETQYF.

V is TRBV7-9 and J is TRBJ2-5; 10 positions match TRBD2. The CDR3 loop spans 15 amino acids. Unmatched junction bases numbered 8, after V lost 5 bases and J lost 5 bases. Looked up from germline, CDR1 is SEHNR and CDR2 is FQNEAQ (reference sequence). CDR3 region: CASSQSLAGVETQYF. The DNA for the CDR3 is TGTGCCAGCAGCCAGTCCCTAGCGGGGGTGGAGACCCAGTACTTC.

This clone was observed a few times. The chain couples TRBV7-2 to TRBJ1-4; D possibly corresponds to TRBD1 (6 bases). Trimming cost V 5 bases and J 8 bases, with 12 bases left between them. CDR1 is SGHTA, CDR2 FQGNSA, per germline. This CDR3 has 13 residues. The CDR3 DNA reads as TGTGCCAGCAGCCTGGGGGCGCTCGAAAAACTGTTTTTT. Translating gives CASSLGALEKLFF. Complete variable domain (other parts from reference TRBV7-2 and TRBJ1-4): GAGVSQSPSNKVTEKGKDVELRCDPISGHTALYWYRQSLGQGLEFLIYFQGNSAPDKSGLPSDRFSAERTGGSVSTLTIQRTQQEDSAVYLCASSLGALEKLFFGSGTQLSVL.

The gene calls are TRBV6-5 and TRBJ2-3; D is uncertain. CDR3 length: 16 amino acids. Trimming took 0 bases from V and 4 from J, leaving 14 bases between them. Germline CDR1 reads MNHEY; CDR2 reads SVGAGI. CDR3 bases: TGTGCCAGCAGTTACTCGAAGACCCACGAGGCAGATACGCAGTATTTT. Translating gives CASSYSKTHEADTQYF.

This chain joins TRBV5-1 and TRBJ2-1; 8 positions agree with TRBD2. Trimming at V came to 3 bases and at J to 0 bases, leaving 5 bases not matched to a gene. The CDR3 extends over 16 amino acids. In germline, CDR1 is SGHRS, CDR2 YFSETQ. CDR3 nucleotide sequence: TGCGCCAGCAGCTCATTAGCGGGGAGCTCCTACAATGAGCAGTTCTTC. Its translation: CASSSLAGSSYNEQFF.